A single sample gave rise to the 14 T cell receptor beta chains below, sequenced in a study of blood T cell repertoires in COVID-19. Clones were sequenced by immunoSEQ multiplex PCR, and TCRdb holds only the in-frame ones, with some missing. The profile covers about 210,000 clones, with 80% to 85% appearing a single time and more than 8.5% taken by the ten largest. The source material was PBMCs or T cells enriched from blood (not recorded which). The source is a woman aged 45 to 65 with acute COVID-19.

The chain joins TRBV4-1 to TRBJ1-1; D remains unclear. This CDR3 comprises 14 residues. Trimming shortened V by 0 bases and J by 3 bases, and 8 bases separated the two germline ends. Germline lookup yields CDR1 MGHRA and CDR2 YSYEKL. Here the CDR3 DNA reads TGCGCCAGCAGCCAAGATCGTCAGGACACTGAAGCTTTCTTT. Translation gives CASSQDRQDTEAFF.

The chain links TRBV7-2 to TRBJ2-2; D is uncertain. Looked up from germline, CDR1 is SGHTA and CDR2 is FQGNSA. The CDR3 runs to 14 residues. V lost 1 base and J 7 bases, leaving 10 bases between the germline ends. The CDR3 DNA follows: TGTGCCAGCAGCTTAGGCCAGGATCACGGGGAGCTGTTTTTT. Amino acids: CASSLGQDHGELFF.

The V and J genes are TRBV14 and TRBJ1-2, with D unresolved. V shed 1 base and J shed 0 bases, with 9 bases lying between them. CDR1 and CDR2 (germline): SGHDN, FVKESK. CDR3 size: 15 residues. This CDR3 reads CASSQAPLPNYGYTF. CDR3 coding DNA: TGTGCCAGCAGCCAAGCTCCGCTACCTAACTATGGCTACACCTTC.

This chain links TRBV20-1 with TRBJ2-6; D is undetermined. CDR1 is DFQATT and CDR2 is SNEGSKA in the germline V gene (reference sequence). The V end was cut by 3 bases, the J end by 1 base, with 7 bases between. The CDR3 runs to 14 residues. The CDR3 is CSASPTSGANVLTF. CDR3 bases: TGCAGTGCTAGTCCCACATCTGGGGCCAACGTCCTGACTTTC.

This chain links TRBV7-2 with TRBJ1-4; a possible D gene is TRBD1 (6 bases). CDR3 size: 18 residues. The germline V gene encodes CDR1 SGHTA and CDR2 FQGNSA. V dropped 1 base and J dropped 1 base, with 16 bases sitting between them. CDR3 protein: CASSLDGRGTLTNEKLFF. CDR3 nucleotide sequence: TGTGCCAGCAGCTTAGATGGCAGGGGAACCTTAACTAATGAAAAACTGTTTTTT.

V and J are TRBV28 and TRBJ1-4, with a weak D call TRBD1 (5 bases). Germline V gene lookup returns CDR1 MDHEN and CDR2 SYDVKM. The CDR3 contains 14 residues. V was trimmed by 1 base and J by 3 bases, leaving 6 bases between them. The CDR3 region has the DNA TGTGCCAGCAGTTTATCAGGGCCTAATGAAAAACTGTTTTTT. Residues: CASSLSGPNEKLFF.

The V call is TRBV5-1, the J call TRBJ1-1, with 7 positions matching TRBD1. Trimming at V came to 1 base and at J to 2 bases, leaving 5 bases not matched to a gene. The CDR3 loop spans 15 amino acids. Germline V gives CDR1 SGHRS, CDR2 YFSETQ. As DNA, the CDR3 is TGCGCCAGCAGCTTGATAAGGGGGCCTAACACTGAAGCTTTCTTT. Protein sequence: CASSLIRGPNTEAFF.

This clone appeared a single time. The genes are TRBV6-1 and TRBJ1-1; no firm D call. In germline, CDR1 is MNHNS, CDR2 SASEGT. Trimming cost V 3 bases and J 7 bases, with 12 bases left between them. CDR3 length: 13 residues. CDR3 DNA: TGTGCCAGCAGTGACGTCCGCGGGCGTGAAGCTTTCTTT. Translating it yields CASSDVRGREAFF.

This clone was detected once. The genes are TRBV7-9 and TRBJ1-6; no clear D. This CDR3 has 12 residues. Germline V gene lookup returns CDR1 SEHNR and CDR2 FQNEAQ (reference sequence). With 10 bases removed from V and 0 bases from J, the gap between germline ends came to 4 bases. The CDR3 DNA follows: TGTGCCATCAACTCCTATAATTCACCCCTCCACTTT. Translating gives CAINSYNSPLHF.

V gene TRBV28 combines with J gene TRBJ2-1, with TRBD2 as a possible D gene (6 bases). The germline V gene encodes CDR1 MDHEN and CDR2 SYDVKM. Trimming shortened V by 6 bases and J by 12 bases, and 15 bases separated the two germline ends. The CDR3 totals 12 residues. The CDR3 region has the DNA TGTGCCAGCAGCCGACCGGGACTTTTGCAGTTCTTC. Its protein product is CASSRPGLLQFF.

The chain links TRBV4-3 to TRBJ1-2, with 11 bases that match TRBD1. There are 14 residues in the CDR3. V lost 0 bases, J lost 11 bases, and 5 bases stayed unmatched. Germline CDR1 reads LGHNA; CDR2 reads YSLEER. The DNA for the CDR3 is TGCGCCAGCAGCCAAGACGGACAGGGGGCACTTTACACCTTC. It is translated as CASSQDGQGALYTF.

The gene calls are TRBV7-9 and TRBJ2-7; D may be TRBD2 (6 bases). Germline V CDR1 and CDR2: SEHNR, FQNEAQ (reference sequence). V was shortened by 0 bases and J by 5 bases, with 11 bases between the two germline ends. The CDR3 contains 14 residues. DNA for the CDR3: TGTGCCAGCAGCTTAGCGGGGGGTATCGACGAGCAGTACTTC. Its protein product is CASSLAGGIDEQYF. Supplemented by reference TRBV7-9 and TRBJ2-7, the full variable domain reads DTGVSQNPRHKITKRGQNVTFRCDPISEHNRLYWYRQTLGQGPEFLTYFQNEAQLEKSRLLSDRFSAERPKGSFSTLEIQRTEQGDSAMYLCASSLAGGIDEQYFGPGTRLTVT.

V is TRBV28 and J is TRBJ2-1, with 7 bases lining up with TRBD1. This CDR3 has 16 amino acids. J gave up 4 bases and V 6 bases, and 12 bases lay outside the gene matches. The germline CDR1 and CDR2 sequences are MDHEN and SYDVKM. CDR3 DNA: TGTGCCAGCAGCTCGGGACAGATCAACTTATACAATGAGCAGTTCTTC. This sequence encodes CASSSGQINLYNEQFF. The whole variable domain, remainder taken from reference TRBV28 and TRBJ2-1, is DVKVTQSSRYLVKRTGEKVFLECVQDMDHENMFWYRQDPGLGLRLIYFSYDVKMKEKGDIPEGYSVSREKKERFSLILESASTNQTSMYLCASSSGQINLYNEQFFGPGTRLTVL.

The rearrangement joins TRBV27 to TRBJ2-2, with a weak D call TRBD1 (8 bases). The CDR3 length is 14 residues. Germline loops: CDR1 MNHEY, CDR2 SMNVEV (reference sequence). Trimming cost V 7 bases and J 7 bases, with 16 bases left between them. CDR3 sequence: CASNLQGGNGELFF. The CDR3 region has the DNA TGTGCCAGCAACCTACAGGGGGGGAACGGGGAGCTGTTTTTT.